The 19 T cell receptor beta chains reported below all come from one sample, sequenced in a study of post-analysis software for immune sequencing data. Study-level results: Elevated frequency relative to controls characterized four to six TRBV segments in patients, TRBV5-6, TRBV5-1 and TRBV20-1 among them.

These receptors' targets are unknown. Every TCR beta cDNA library bore unique molecular identifiers. TCRdb re-called the PCR reads with MiXCR, one entry per CDR3 protein. The sample carries hundreds of thousands of distinct CDR3 sequences, 55% to 60% recorded once. Material for sequencing was blood. The receptors derive from a girl aged 2 to 9 with multiple sclerosis.

This clonotype occurred once. An end of the junction does not agree with germline; a read error may underlie this. The V call is TRBV7-9, the J call TRBJ2-1; tentative D call: TRBD2 (5 bases). The CDR3 runs 14 residues. From germline, CDR1 is SEHNR and CDR2 FQNEAQ (reference sequence). CDR3 bases: TGTGCCAGCAGCACGGCGGGCTCCCACAATGAGCAGTTCTTC. This translates into CASSTAGSHNEQFF.

This clonotype has ten or more counts. This sequence joins TRBV6-1 and TRBJ2-1; D not certain. The CDR3 covers 12 residues. V lost 4 bases and J 4 bases, leaving 5 bases between the germline ends. Germline V gene lookup returns CDR1 MNHNS and CDR2 SASEGT. In nucleotides, the CDR3 is TGTGCCAGCAGTGTGGGATACAATGAGCAGTTCTTC. Its translation: CASSVGYNEQFF.

The J gene is TRBJ1-1, the V gene TRBV10-2; no clear D gene. Germline V gives CDR1 WSHSY, CDR2 SAAADI. CDR3 length equals 13 residues. Trimming removed 6 bases at V and 1 base at J, with 9 bases between. CDR3 sequence (DNA): TGCGCCAGCAGCCACGGGGAGAACACTGAAGCTTTCTTT. Its protein is CASSHGENTEAFF.

The rearrangement uses TRBV20-1 and TRBJ1-2, with no clear D. Between the trimmed V and J ends, which lost 4 bases and 0 bases, there was a span of 12 bases. Germline V gives CDR1 DFQATT, CDR2 SNEGSKA (reference sequence). This CDR3 contains 14 residues. DNA of the CDR3: TGCAGTGCTACCCGTCCGGGAGCTAACTATGGCTACACCTTC. Protein sequence: CSATRPGANYGYTF.

The chain links TRBV6-2 or TRBV6-3 to TRBJ1-1; no definite D call. The CDR3 runs 12 residues. V lost 1 base to trimming and J lost 3 bases, with 3 bases between them. Per germline, CDR1 MNHEY and CDR2 SVGEGT. CDR3: CASSYWDTEAFF. As DNA, the CDR3 is TGTGCCAGCAGTTACTGGGACACTGAAGCTTTCTTT.

The chain has TRBV24-1 and TRBJ2-1; no reliable D call. The CDR3 contains 12 residues. Germline V gene sequence: CDR1 KGHDR, CDR2 SFDVKD. Trimming removed 3 bases at V and 4 bases at J, with 3 bases between. The CDR3 DNA follows: TGTGCCACCAGTGATACGTACAATGAGCAGTTCTTC. Translation gives CATSDTYNEQFF.

The rearrangement joins TRBV3-1 to TRBJ1-5, with D possibly matching TRBD1 (5 bases). Germline values: CDR1 LGHDT, CDR2 YNNKEL (reference sequence). CDR3 length: 14 amino acids. Trimming took off 0 bases at V and 7 bases at J, with 10 bases between the two ends. The DNA of the CDR3 is TGTGCCAGCAGCCAAGATGGGGGATTCCAGCCCCAGCATTTT. It is translated as CASSQDGGFQPQHF.

This sequence joins TRBV24-1 and TRBJ2-1, with 7 bases lining up with TRBD2. Germline V gives CDR1 KGHDR, CDR2 SFDVKD. With V trimmed by 2 bases and J by 0 bases, 9 bases remained unmatched. The CDR3 is made up of 18 amino acids. The CDR3 DNA is TGTGCCACCAGTGATTCTCCAGGGCGGGGGAGCTCCTACAATGAGCAGTTCTTC. Translated, it gives CATSDSPGRGSSYNEQFF.

The chain combines TRBV20-1 with TRBJ2-5; 14 nucleotides agree with TRBD2. The CDR3 totals 15 residues. The germline V gene has CDR1 DFQATT and CDR2 SNEGSKA (reference sequence). V lost 5 bases and J lost 5; bases outside the gene matches: 7. CDR3 sequence reads: CSAVQTSGRGETQYF. Here the CDR3 DNA reads TGCAGTGCTGTCCAGACTAGCGGGAGGGGGGAGACCCAGTACTTC.

The rearrangement links TRBV7-2 to TRBJ1-6, with 10 positions matching TRBD1. This CDR3 region has 18 residues. Trimming cost V 1 base and J 8 bases; bases outside gene matches: 11. The germline gives CDR1 SGHTA, CDR2 FQGNSA. The CDR3 loop is CASSLGPRKGQGYSPLHF. CDR3 sequence (DNA): TGTGCCAGCAGCTTAGGCCCAAGGAAGGGACAGGGGTATTCACCCCTCCACTTT. Full variable domain (remainder filled in from reference TRBV7-2 and TRBJ1-6): GAGVSQSPSNKVTEKGKDVELRCDPISGHTALYWYRQSLGQGLEFLIYFQGNSAPDKSGLPSDRFSAERTGGSVSTLTIQRTQQEDSAVYLCASSLGPRKGQGYSPLHFGNGTRLTVT.

The genes are TRBV6-6 and TRBJ2-7; 9 bases map to TRBD1. Germline V gives CDR1 MNHNY, CDR2 SVGAGI (reference sequence). This CDR3 spans 15 amino acids. V was clipped by 6 bases and J by 6 bases; unmatched bases: 12. The CDR3 bases are TGTGCCAGCAGGGGGGGACAGGGCAGCGTTTCCGAGCAGTACTTC. Translating it yields CASRGGQGSVSEQYF.

V gene TRBV4-3 combines with J gene TRBJ2-5, with TRBD1 matching over 7 bases. The CDR3 is made up of 14 amino acids. Trimming removed 1 base from V and 3 bases from J; junction bases left unmatched: 2. In germline, CDR1 is LGHNA, CDR2 YSLEER. The CDR3: CASSQGQGKETQYF. CDR3 coding DNA: TGCGCCAGCAGCCAAGGACAGGGTAAAGAGACCCAGTACTTC.

The chain carries TRBV12-3 or TRBV12-4 and TRBJ2-4; D remains unclear. The CDR3 has 18 amino acids. Trimming pared 4 bases from V and 0 bases from J, leaving 19 bases between. CDR3 amino acids: CASSSPSLGNLAKNIQYF. CDR3 nucleotides: TGTGCCAGCAGTTCCCCGAGCTTAGGGAATCTAGCCAAAAACATTCAGTACTTC.

The rearrangement links TRBV4-1 to TRBJ1-5; D ambiguous. This CDR3 region has 13 residues. V lost 3 bases, J lost 4 bases, and 7 bases lay in between. Germline loops: CDR1 MGHRA, CDR2 YSYEKL. The CDR3 DNA follows: TGCGCCAGCAGCCAGGCGGTGAATCAGCCCCAGCATTTT. Translation: CASSQAVNQPQHF.

The V and J genes are TRBV11-2 and TRBJ2-5; TRBD1 matches 8 bases. V was clipped by 0 bases and J by 4 bases; unmatched bases: 10. CDR3 length: 17 amino acids. Germline V CDR1 and CDR2: SGHAT, FQNNGV. Here the CDR3 reads CASSLDYGQGVAETQYF. The CDR3, as DNA: TGTGCCAGCAGCTTAGACTACGGACAGGGCGTCGCAGAGACCCAGTACTTC.

This chain uses TRBV20-1 with TRBJ2-4, with TRBD1 matching 9 bases. Per germline, CDR1 DFQATT and CDR2 SNEGSKA (reference sequence). The length of the CDR3 is 16 residues. Trimming removed 4 bases from V and 4 bases from J; junction bases left unmatched: 11. CDR3: CSAIDRGEVVKNIQYF. CDR3 DNA sequence: TGCAGTGCTATAGACAGGGGGGAGGTGGTTAAAAACATTCAGTACTTC.

This chain links TRBV10-1 with TRBJ2-1; D is uncertain. This CDR3 spans 14 amino acids. Germline V CDR1 and CDR2: WNHNN, SYGVQD (reference sequence). Trimming cost V 4 bases and J 8 bases, with 15 bases left between them. This CDR3 reads CASSATALQYEQFF. The CDR3 DNA sequence: TGCGCCAGCAGTGCCACAGCGTTACAATATGAGCAGTTCTTC.

This clonotype was counted only a few times. The rearrangement links TRBV29-1 to TRBJ2-1; D uncertain. The CDR3 runs 13 residues. Germline CDR1 is SQVTM and CDR2 is ANQGSEA. Trimming took off 1 base at V and 6 bases at J, with 10 bases between the two ends. For the CDR3, the DNA is TGCAGCGTTGAAGGACTGCCGTCCAATGAGCAGTTCTTC. Translation gives CSVEGLPSNEQFF.

The chain links TRBV7-2 to TRBJ1-2; D remains unclear. The CDR3 is made up of 13 amino acids. CDR1 SGHTA and CDR2 FQGNSA come from the germline V gene. Trimming removed 3 bases at V and 3 bases at J, with 8 bases between. The CDR3 coding sequence is TGTGCCAGCAGCTTGGAACTGGACTATGGCTACACCTTC. Encoded protein: CASSLELDYGYTF.